This passage covers 12 T cell receptor beta chains from one sample sequenced in a study of shared clonotypes between healthy human individuals. TCRdb's table, derived via immunoSEQ multiplex PCR, lists solely in-frame clones and lacks some. The repertoire holds about 490,000 clones, with over 75% as singletons. Sequenced input: PBMCs. These receptors came from a woman in her thirties or forties in good health. Some clones in this sample may be carry-over from other donors' samples.

The chain combines TRBV27 with TRBJ2-5; perhaps TRBD2 as D (6 bases). Between the trimmed V and J ends, which lost 3 bases and 7 bases, there was a span of 15 bases. The germline gives CDR1 MNHEY, CDR2 SMNVEV (reference sequence). The CDR3 extends over 14 amino acids. The DNA of the CDR3 is TGTGCCAGCAGTTTTTCGGGACTCGGGGGGACCCAGTACTTC. Protein sequence: CASSFSGLGGTQYF.

This chain joins TRBV19 and TRBJ2-7; the match to TRBD2 covers 7 bases. J gave up 0 bases and V 5 bases, and 4 bases lay outside the gene matches. CDR1 is LNHDA and CDR2 is SQIVND in the germline V gene (reference sequence). CDR3 size: 14 residues. CDR3 DNA: TGTGCCAGTAGTTATGGCGGGAGCTCCTACGAGCAGTACTTC. Translated, it gives CASSYGGSSYEQYF.

V is TRBV5-8 and J is TRBJ2-1; D not certain. CDR1 and CDR2 from the germline V gene are SGHTS and YDEGEE. The CDR3 runs to 15 residues. The germline V and J ends were trimmed by 5 bases and 0 bases, with 12 bases remaining between them. CDR3 protein: CASRSHSSSYNEQFF. The DNA for the CDR3 is TGTGCCAGCAGGTCCCACTCAAGCTCCTACAATGAGCAGTTCTTC.

A single count supports this clone. Different DNA sequences within this sample yield the same CDR3. This rearrangement joins TRBV5-6 to TRBJ2-1; tentative D call: TRBD2 (7 bases). The CDR3 consists of 15 residues. The germline V gene has CDR1 SGHDT and CDR2 YYEEEE. The V and J ends lost 1 base and 2 bases respectively, with 10 bases between them. CDR3 sequence: CASSLRGRAYNEQFF. CDR3 bases: TGTGCCAGCAGCTTGAGGGGGAGGGCCTACAATGAGCAGTTCTTC. Complete variable domain (other parts from reference TRBV5-6 and TRBJ2-1): DAGVTQSPTHLIKTRGQQVTLRCSPKSGHDTVSWYQQALGQGPQFIFQYYEEEERQRGNFPDRFSGHQFPNYSSELNVNALLLGDSALYLCASSLRGRAYNEQFFGPGTRLTVL.

J is TRBJ1-1 and V is TRBV28, with D tentatively TRBD1 (5 bases). V dropped 8 bases and J dropped 0 bases, with 13 bases sitting between them. The germline V gene has CDR1 MDHEN and CDR2 SYDVKM. The CDR3 runs 14 residues. The CDR3 reads CASRMGGMNTEAFF. DNA for the CDR3: TGTGCCAGCCGCATGGGGGGAATGAACACTGAAGCTTTCTTT.

The chain carries TRBV19 and TRBJ2-7; D is unclear. The CDR3 has 14 residues. V was clipped by 4 bases and J by 0 bases, with 10 bases between them. CDR1 is LNHDA and CDR2 is SQIVND in the germline V gene (reference sequence). The DNA for the CDR3 is TGTGCCAGTAGTAGACGCCCCAGCTCCTACGAGCAGTACTTC. Translated: CASSRRPSSYEQYF.

This clone came up once. The chain joins TRBV19 to TRBJ2-2; D gene unclear. Germline V gene data show CDR1 as LNHDA and CDR2 as SQIVND (reference sequence). Trimming cost V 2 bases and J 7 bases, with 8 bases left between them. The CDR3 has 13 amino acids. CDR3 sequence reads: CASSISRIGELFF. The CDR3 DNA reads TGTGCCAGTAGTATAAGTAGAATCGGGGAGCTGTTTTTT.

This clone was seen at least ten times. The sample has other DNA sequences that encode this CDR3 too. This chain connects TRBV5-4 to TRBJ1-2; D is perhaps TRBD1 (5 bases). Germline V gives CDR1 SGHNT, CDR2 YYREEE (reference sequence). V was shortened by 0 bases and J by 5 bases, with 11 bases between the two germline ends. This CDR3 comprises 14 residues. CDR3 residues: CASSLAGRRYGYTF. The CDR3 region has the DNA TGTGCCAGCAGCTTGGCAGGGAGACGGTATGGCTACACCTTC.

This clone is medium-sized. Other DNA sequences of this sample code for an identical CDR3. This chain links TRBV19 with TRBJ1-5, with 7 positions matching TRBD1. CDR3 length equals 17 residues. Unmatched junction bases numbered 11, after V lost 4 bases and J lost 2 bases. Germline V gives CDR1 LNHDA, CDR2 SQIVND (reference sequence). Here the CDR3 DNA reads TGTGCCAGTAGTAAAGGGTGGACAGGATGGGGCAATCAGCCCCAGCATTTT. This encodes CASSKGWTGWGNQPQHF.

Concerning this clone: Different DNA sequences within this sample yield the same CDR3. This chain uses TRBV9 with TRBJ2-5; TRBD1 is a possible D gene (6 bases). The CDR3 runs to 15 residues. Per the germline V gene, CDR1 is SGDLS and CDR2 is YYNGEE. V lost 0 bases and J lost 5, with 14 bases in between. In nucleotides, the CDR3 is TGTGCCAGCAGCGTAGGTGGGGGCGTCGCTGAGACCCAGTACTTC. Protein product: CASSVGGGVAETQYF.

This chain joins TRBV19 and TRBJ2-1; TRBD2 matches at 11 bases. Germline CDR1 and CDR2: LNHDA and SQIVND (reference sequence). J was trimmed by 2 bases and V by 9 bases; bases with no gene match: 6. CDR3 length: 15 amino acids. The CDR3 sequence is CASHRTSGPYNEQFF. CDR3 DNA sequence: TGTGCCAGCCATAGGACTAGCGGGCCCTACAATGAGCAGTTCTTC.

Concerning this clone itself: The conserved phenylalanine or tryptophan is not found at the CDR3 terminus, so this likely reflects a read error. The limits of the CDR3 on the DNA are not certain, so only TCRdb's listed CDR3 is given. In the same sample, other DNA sequences code for this CDR3. This chain's CDR3 is CSESSNYGYTL. The rearrangement uses TRBV29-1 and TRBJ1-2. Germline V gene lookup returns CDR1 SQVTM and CDR2 ANQGSEA. The CDR3 is 11 amino acids long, termini counted.